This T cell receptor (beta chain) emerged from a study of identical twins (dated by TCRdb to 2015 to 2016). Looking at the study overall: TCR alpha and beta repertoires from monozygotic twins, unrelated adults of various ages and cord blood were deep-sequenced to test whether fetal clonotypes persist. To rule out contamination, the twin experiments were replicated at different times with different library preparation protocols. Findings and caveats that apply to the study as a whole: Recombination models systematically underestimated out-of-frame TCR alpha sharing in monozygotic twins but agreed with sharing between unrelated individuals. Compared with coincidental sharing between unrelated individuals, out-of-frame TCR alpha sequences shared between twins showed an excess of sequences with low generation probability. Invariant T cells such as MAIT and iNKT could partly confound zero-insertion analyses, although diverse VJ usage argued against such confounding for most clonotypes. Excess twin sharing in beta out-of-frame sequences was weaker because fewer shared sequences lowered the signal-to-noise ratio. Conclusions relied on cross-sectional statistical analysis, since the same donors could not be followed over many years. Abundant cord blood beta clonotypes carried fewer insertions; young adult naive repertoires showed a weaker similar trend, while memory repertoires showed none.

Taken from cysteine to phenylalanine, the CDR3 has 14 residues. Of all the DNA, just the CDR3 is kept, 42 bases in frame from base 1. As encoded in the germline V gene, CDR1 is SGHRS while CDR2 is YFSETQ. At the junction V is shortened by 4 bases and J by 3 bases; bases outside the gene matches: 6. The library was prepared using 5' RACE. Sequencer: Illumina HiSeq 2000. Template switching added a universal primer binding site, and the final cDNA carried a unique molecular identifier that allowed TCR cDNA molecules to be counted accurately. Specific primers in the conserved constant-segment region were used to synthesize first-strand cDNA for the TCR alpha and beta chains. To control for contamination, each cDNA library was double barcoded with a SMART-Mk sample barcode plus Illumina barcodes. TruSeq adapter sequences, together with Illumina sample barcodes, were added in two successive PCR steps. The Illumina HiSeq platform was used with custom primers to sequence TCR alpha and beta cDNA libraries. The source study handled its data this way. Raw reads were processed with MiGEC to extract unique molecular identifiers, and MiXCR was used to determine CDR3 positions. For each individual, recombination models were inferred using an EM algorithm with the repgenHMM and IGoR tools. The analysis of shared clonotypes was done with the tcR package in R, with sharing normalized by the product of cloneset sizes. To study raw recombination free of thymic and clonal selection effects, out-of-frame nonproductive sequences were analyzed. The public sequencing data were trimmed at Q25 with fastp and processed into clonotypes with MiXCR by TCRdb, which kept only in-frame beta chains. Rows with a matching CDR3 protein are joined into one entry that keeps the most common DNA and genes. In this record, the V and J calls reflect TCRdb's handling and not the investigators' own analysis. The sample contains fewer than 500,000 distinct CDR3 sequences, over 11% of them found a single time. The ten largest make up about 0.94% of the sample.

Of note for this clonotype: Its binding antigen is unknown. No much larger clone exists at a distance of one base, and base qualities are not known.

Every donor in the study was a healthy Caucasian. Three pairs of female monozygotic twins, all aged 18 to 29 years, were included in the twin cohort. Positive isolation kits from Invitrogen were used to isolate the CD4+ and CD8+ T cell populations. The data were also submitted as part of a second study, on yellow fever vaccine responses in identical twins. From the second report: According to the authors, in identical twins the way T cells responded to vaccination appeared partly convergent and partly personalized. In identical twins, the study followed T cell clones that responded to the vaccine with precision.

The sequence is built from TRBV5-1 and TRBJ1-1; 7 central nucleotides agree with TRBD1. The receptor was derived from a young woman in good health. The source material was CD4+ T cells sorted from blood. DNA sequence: TGCGCCAGCAGCGTACAGGGGCGTGACACTGAAGCTTTCTTT. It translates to CASSVQGRDTEAFF. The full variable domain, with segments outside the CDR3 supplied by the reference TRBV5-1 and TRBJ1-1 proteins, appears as KAGVTQTPRYLIKTRGQQVTLSCSPISGHRSVSWYQQTPGQGLQFLFEYFSETQRNKGNFPGRFSGRQFSNSRSEMNVSTLELGDSALYLCASSVQGRDTEAFFGQGTRLTVV.